These T cell receptor beta chains were read from a single sample in a study of read filtering for tumor transcriptome and immune sequencing. TCRdb itself ran the reads through MiXCR, one entry per CDR3 protein. The table records tens of thousands of distinct CDR3 sequences, roughly an eighth of them present only once. The sample comprised a population of CD138-negative cells sorted from bone marrow. The source is a donor at least 40 years old with multiple myeloma. Both conserved end residues are part of each CDR3. The D gene is left open where the match is weak. The size field is filled for only some rows; it gives once, few, many or a size class.

clone_size j_call d_call v_call cdr3_aa cdr3_nt
. TRBJ2-3 . TRBV5-1 CASSASLPSDTQYF TGCGCCAGCAGTGCTAGCCTACCCTCAGATACGCAGTATTTT
many TRBJ2-7 . TRBV4-2 CASSQEVRLGDSYEQYF TGTGCCAGCAGCCAAGAGGTCCGACTCGGGGACTCCTACGAGCAGTACTTC
many TRBJ2-2 TRBD1 TRBV7-8 CASSPDRARELFF TGTGCCAGCAGCCCGGACAGGGCCAGGGAGCTGTTTTTT
many TRBJ1-1 . TRBV25-1 CASSRFEGRTEAFF TGTGCCAGCAGTCGCTTCGAGGGGAGGACTGAAGCTTTCTTT
many TRBJ1-1 TRBD1 TRBV5-1 CASSLEEGADTEAFF TGCGCCAGCAGCTTGGAGGAGGGGGCCGACACTGAAGCTTTCTTT
many TRBJ2-7 TRBD2 TRBV6-2/TRBV6-3 CASSPAGDSYEQYF TGTGCCAGCAGCCCGGCGGGAGACTCCTACGAGCAGTACTTC
. TRBJ2-3 . TRBV20-1 CSASTDTQYF TGCAGTGCAAGCACAGATACGCAGTATTTT
. TRBJ2-3 TRBD2 TRBV20-1 CSAPPPGLAGIDTQYF TGTAGTGCCCCACCACCGGGACTAGCGGGAATAGATACGCAGTATTTT
many TRBJ2-2 . TRBV11-2 CASSSPGGELFF TGTGCCAGCAGCTCCCCTGGCGGGGAGCTGTTTTTT
many TRBJ2-5 . TRBV5-1 CASSPGTIQETQYF TGCGCCAGCAGCCCGGGGACCATACAAGAGACCCAGTACTTC
. TRBJ2-7 . TRBV20-1 CSARGGLTGIHEQYF TGCAGTGCTAGAGGGGGCCTCACAGGGATCCACGAGCAGTACTTC
many TRBJ2-2 . TRBV24-1 CATSDPRGPGELFF TGTGCCACCAGTGATCCACGGGGTCCCGGGGAGCTGTTTTTT
many TRBJ1-5 . TRBV7-9 CASSLGGADNQPQHF TGTGCCAGCAGCTTAGGCGGGGCCGACAATCAGCCCCAGCATTTT
many TRBJ1-5 . TRBV4-2 CASSQDEGGGQPQHF TGTGCCAGCAGCCAAGATGAGGGGGGCGGTCAGCCCCAGCATTTT
. TRBJ2-1 . TRBV6-2/TRBV6-3 CASSVPGLNNEQFF TGTGCCAGCAGTGTGCCGGGACTCAACAATGAGCAGTTCTTC
many TRBJ2-7 . TRBV20-1 CSAKGTQTYEQYF TGCAGTGCTAAGGGGACACAAACCTACGAGCAGTACTTC
many TRBJ2-5 TRBD1 TRBV6-6 CASSYVRQGMGTQYF TGTGCCAGCAGTTACGTGCGACAGGGGATGGGGACCCAGTACTTC
many TRBJ2-1 . TRBV7-2 CASSLGRGGLTSTSYNEQFF TGTGCCAGCAGCTTAGGCCGAGGGGGACTGACATCCACCTCCTACAATGAGCAGTTCTTC
. TRBJ2-3 . TRBV18 CASSPASGGTQYF TGTGCCAGCTCCCCAGCCTCCGGCGGTACGCAGTATTTT
. TRBJ1-1 . TRBV11-2 CASSRESAVNTEAFF TGTGCCAGCAGCCGCGAGTCAGCTGTGAACACTGAAGCTTTCTTT
many TRBJ2-1 TRBD2 TRBV4-2 CASSQAGTIEQFF TGTGCCAGCAGCCAAGCCGGGACTATCGAGCAGTTCTTC
few TRBJ2-1 . TRBV7-9 CASSLRGTYNEQFF TGTGCCAGCAGCTTACGGGGGACCTACAATGAGCAGTTCTTC
many TRBJ1-1 TRBD1 TRBV29-1 CSVVGQGGTEAFF TGCAGCGTGGTGGGACAGGGGGGAACTGAAGCTTTCTTT
. TRBJ2-2 TRBD2 TRBV5-1 CASRITTSVTNTGELFF TGCGCCAGCAGAATAACTACTAGCGTAACGAACACCGGGGAGCTGTTTTTT
many TRBJ2-1 TRBD2 TRBV9 CASSSGTSGTYNEQFF TGTGCCAGCAGCTCTGGGACTAGCGGGACCTACAATGAGCAGTTCTTC
many TRBJ2-3 . TRBV29-1 CSVRASGTDTQYF TGCAGCGTGAGGGCTAGCGGCACAGATACGCAGTATTTT
many TRBJ2-1 . TRBV5-1 CASSLEAVGASSYNEQFF TGCGCCAGCAGCTTGGAGGCGGTAGGGGCGAGCTCCTACAATGAGCAGTTCTTC
. TRBJ2-2 TRBD1 TRBV2 CASIEDRGPTGELFF TGTGCCAGTATCGAGGACAGGGGGCCAACCGGGGAGCTGTTTTTT
many TRBJ1-5 . TRBV4-1 CASSQELVGQGYQPQHF TGCGCCAGCAGCCAAGAACTGGTGGGTCAGGGCTATCAGCCCCAGCATTTT
many TRBJ2-2 TRBD2 TRBV7-9 CASSRTSGIGRRTGELFF TGTGCCAGCAGCCGGACTAGCGGGATAGGTCGTCGCACCGGGGAGCTGTTTTTT
many TRBJ2-7 . TRBV6-2/TRBV6-3 CARFEGAGYEQYF TGTGCCAGATTTGAAGGGGCCGGCTACGAGCAGTACTTC
many TRBJ2-1 TRBD1 TRBV7-2 CASSRTGDPYNEQFF TGTGCCAGCAGTCGGACAGGAGACCCCTACAATGAGCAGTTCTTC
many TRBJ2-3 TRBD2 TRBV10-3 CATRASGSSDTQYF TGTGCCACACGGGCTAGCGGGAGTTCAGATACGCAGTATTTT
few TRBJ2-2 TRBD1 TRBV5-5 CASSFRGQGNTGELFF TGTGCCAGCAGCTTTAGGGGACAGGGGAACACCGGGGAGCTGTTTTTT
many TRBJ2-7 . TRBV6-5 CASSLDGYEQYF TGTGCCAGCAGTCTTGACGGCTACGAGCAGTACTTC
many TRBJ2-7 TRBD1 TRBV29-1 CSVEDTRTGVNYEQYF TGCAGCGTTGAAGATACGAGGACAGGGGTTAACTACGAGCAGTACTTC
many TRBJ2-1 TRBD2 TRBV6-4 CASSDGLAGGHKQFF TGTGCCAGCAGTGACGGGCTAGCGGGTGGCCACAAGCAGTTCTTC
. TRBJ2-5 TRBD2 TRBV5-1 CASSLGLAGVFQETQYF TGCGCCAGCAGCCTCGGACTAGCGGGGGTTTTCCAAGAGACCCAGTACTTC
. TRBJ2-2 . TRBV20-1 CSARGKTRTANTGELFF TGCAGTGCTAGGGGTAAAACTCGGACAGCGAACACCGGGGAGCTGTTTTTT
few TRBJ2-3 . TRBV4-3 CASSPRQDGRDTQYF TGCGCCAGCAGCCCCCGACAGGACGGTAGGGATACGCAGTATTTT
many TRBJ1-1 . TRBV4-2 CASSQGQLGTEAFF TGTGCCAGCAGCCAAGGACAGCTGGGGACTGAAGCTTTCTTT
. TRBJ2-7 . TRBV9 CASSPPTGDEQYF TGTGCCAGCAGCCCCCCTACTGGGGACGAGCAGTACTTC
many TRBJ2-7 TRBD1 TRBV4-2 CASSHTDRPYEQYF TGTGCCAGCAGCCATACGGACAGGCCCTACGAGCAGTACTTC
many TRBJ2-5 . TRBV6-1 CASSLIFQETQYF TGTGCCAGCAGCCTCATCTTCCAAGAGACCCAGTACTTC
many TRBJ2-1 . TRBV14 CASSPRGSILAVSEQFF TGTGCCAGCAGCCCGAGGGGCTCTATCTTGGCGGTCAGTGAGCAGTTCTTC
many TRBJ2-2 TRBD2 TRBV7-2 CASSRDGLAGVQTGELFF TGTGCCAGCAGCCGTGACGGACTAGCGGGAGTTCAAACAGGGGAGCTGTTTTTT
few TRBJ1-1 TRBD1 TRBV7-9 CASSHKGLDRVEAEAFF TGTGCCAGCAGCCATAAGGGCCTGGACAGGGTTGAAGCTGAAGCTTTCTTT
few TRBJ2-1 TRBD2 TRBV11-1 CASSPSSGRAGEQFF TGTGCCAGCAGCCCGAGTAGCGGGAGAGCCGGTGAGCAGTTCTTC
few TRBJ2-7 . TRBV6-6 CASSCSSGFTYEQYF TGTGCCAGCAGTTGCTCGTCAGGGTTTACATACGAGCAGTACTTC
few TRBJ2-3 . TRBV20-1 CSAASGNADTQYF TGCAGTGCTGCATCGGGAAACGCAGATACGCAGTATTTT
many TRBJ2-1 TRBD2 TRBV28 CASTSGGPREQFF TGTGCCAGCACTAGCGGGGGACCCCGGGAGCAGTTCTTC
. TRBJ1-1 TRBD1 TRBV6-5 CAGSNRQGGDAFF TGTGCCGGCAGTAACCGACAGGGCGGTGACGCTTTCTTT
. TRBJ2-7 . TRBV5-1 CASSMGAGGLLEQYF TGCGCCAGCAGCATGGGCGCCGGCGGACTGCTCGAGCAGTACTTC